What follows describes a single TCR beta chain. Its antigen is undetermined. These data come from a study of PD-1 blockade in classical Hodgkin lymphoma. The CDR3 runs to 15 residues. Germline CDR1 reads MNHNS; CDR2 reads SASEGT. V was pared by 2 bases and J by 2 bases, with 1 base of the junction left unmatched. Study results and caveats: Complete responders' baseline diversity resembled that of newly diagnosed patients. Baseline TCR diversity was reportedly lower in newly diagnosed patients than in healthy donors. It was reported as lower still in relapsed/refractory patients. Reasons behind the repertoire differences stay unclear, perhaps disease activity or earlier therapy.

Only in-frame clones appear in the TCRdb table, and some are missing; sequencing was by immunoSEQ multiplex PCR. The sample shows some 95,000 clones, roughly nine tenths of them seen only once. Indicated time point: cycle 4 day 1 (C4D1), after 5 to 7 weeks of nivolumab. Each and every patient relapsed after autologous stem cell transplantation, and patients got differing brentuximab vedotin exposure. Reported best responses ranged across complete response, partial response or progressive disease. The material was peripheral blood mononuclear cells (PBMCs), obtained before the fourth cycle of nivolumab. The genes are TRBV6-1 and TRBJ2-5; 11 positions match TRBD2. The clonotype comes from a human donor with classical Hodgkin lymphoma. Written as DNA, the CDR3 is TGTGCCAGCAGTGAAATAGCGGGGGGGCAAGAGACCCAGTACTTC. Its translation: CASSEIAGGQETQYF.